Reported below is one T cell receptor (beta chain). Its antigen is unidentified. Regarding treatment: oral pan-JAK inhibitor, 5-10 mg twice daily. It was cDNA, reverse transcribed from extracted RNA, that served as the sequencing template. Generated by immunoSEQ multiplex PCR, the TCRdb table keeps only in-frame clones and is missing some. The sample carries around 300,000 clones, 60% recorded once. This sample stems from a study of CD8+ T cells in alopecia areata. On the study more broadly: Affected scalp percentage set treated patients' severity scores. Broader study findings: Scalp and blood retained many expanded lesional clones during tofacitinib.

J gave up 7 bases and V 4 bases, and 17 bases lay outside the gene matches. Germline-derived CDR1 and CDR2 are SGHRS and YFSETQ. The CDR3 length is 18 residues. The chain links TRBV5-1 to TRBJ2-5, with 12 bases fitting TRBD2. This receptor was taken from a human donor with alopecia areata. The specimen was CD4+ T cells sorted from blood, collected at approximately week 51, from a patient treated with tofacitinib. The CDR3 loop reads CASSISLLAGGATGTQYF. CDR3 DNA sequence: TGCGCCAGCAGCATAAGTCTACTAGCGGGGGGCGCCACGGGGACCCAGTACTTC.